This TCR beta chain was captured in a study of TIL therapy for anti-PD-1-resistant metastatic lung cancer. Study background: Half of patients were current or former smokers.

Time point defined: pre-treatment sample, taken before nivolumab and TIL therapy. Tumor tissue came from excised metastases, mostly pleural nodules or supraclavicular lymph nodes. Progressing patients received lymphodepletion, expanded TIL infusion and IL-2. Patients were adults with stage 4 NSCLC. The libraries were made with immunoSEQ v3. TCRdb's copy holds only in-frame clones and misses some; the assay was immunoSEQ multiplex PCR. The sample has some 12,000 clones; 58% are singletons. The TCR comes from a person aged 25-79 years with non-small cell lung cancer. The material sequenced was tumor tissue, taken at baseline.

In DNA, the CDR3 is TGTGCCAGCAGCTTAACAGGGACAGTGGGCGAGCAGTACTTC. Translated, it gives CASSLTGTVGEQYF. The chain uses TRBV11-1 and TRBJ2-7, with 7 bases that match TRBD1. Germline trimming cut 2 bases from V and 6 bases from J; bases unmatched to any gene: 7. Looked up from germline, CDR1 is SGHAT and CDR2 is FQDESV (reference sequence). CDR3 length: 14 residues.